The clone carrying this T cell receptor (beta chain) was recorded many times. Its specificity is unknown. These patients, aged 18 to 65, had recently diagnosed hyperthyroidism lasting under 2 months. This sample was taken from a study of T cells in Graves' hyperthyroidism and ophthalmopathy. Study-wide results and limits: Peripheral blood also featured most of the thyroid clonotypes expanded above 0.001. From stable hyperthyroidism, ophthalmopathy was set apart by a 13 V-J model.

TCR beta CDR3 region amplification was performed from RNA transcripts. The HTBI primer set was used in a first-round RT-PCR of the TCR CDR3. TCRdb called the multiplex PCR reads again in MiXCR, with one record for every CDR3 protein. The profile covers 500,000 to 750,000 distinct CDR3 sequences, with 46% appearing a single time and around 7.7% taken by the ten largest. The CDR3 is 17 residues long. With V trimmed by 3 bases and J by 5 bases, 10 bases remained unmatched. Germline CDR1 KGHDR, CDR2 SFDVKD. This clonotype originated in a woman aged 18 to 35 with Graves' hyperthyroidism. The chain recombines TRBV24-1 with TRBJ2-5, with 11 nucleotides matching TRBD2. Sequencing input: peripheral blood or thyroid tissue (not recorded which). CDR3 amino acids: CATSDTITSGRPETQYF. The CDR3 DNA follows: TGTGCCACCAGTGATACTATTACTAGCGGGAGACCGGAGACCCAGTACTTC.